This T cell receptor beta chain stems from a study of T-cell reconstitution after alpha-beta-depleted transplantation in children. Study outcomes and limitations: The study reportedly traced alpha-beta T cells about two months after transplant to several hundred expanded graft clones.

The CDR3 length is 13 residues. Germline-derived CDR1 and CDR2 are DFQATT and SNEGSKA (reference sequence). The V and J ends lost 3 bases and 1 base respectively, with 7 bases between them. A library of TCRbeta sequences, prepared with unique molecular identifiers, was generated. TCRdb recomputed calls from the PCR reads with MiXCR, one row per CDR3 protein. The repertoire consists of about 250,000 distinct CDR3 sequences, with more than 20% occurring once and the leading ten covering roughly 5%. Regarding this clonotype: No antigen is known for it.

This sequence joins TRBV20-1 and TRBJ2-1, with no clear D. This sequence was found in a female patient aged 2 to 10 who had a stem cell transplant for congenital amegakaryocytic thrombocytopenia, so the T cells may come from the graft donor. The sample consisted of PBMCs, mostly from graft donor cells, taken 360 days after TCRalphabeta/CD19-depleted stem cell transplant. The CDR3 region has the DNA TGCAGTGCTAGTGAGGTTTCCTACAATGAGCAGTTCTTC. This encodes CSASEVSYNEQFF.